This is a list of T cell receptor beta chains from one sample in a study of CD8+ T cells in alopecia areata. Using immunoSEQ multiplex PCR, the repertoire was profiled, and TCRdb retains in-frame clones only, with some absent. Counted here are about 140,000 clones, approximately 90% occurring once; the ten biggest clones make up about 13%. Here the sequenced sample was CD8+ T cells sorted from blood, taken at week 4, from a patient treated with tofacitinib. The receptors here all came from a human donor with alopecia areata. CDR3s include the opening cysteine and the closing phenylalanine or tryptophan. A D gene is named only where the DNA matches it firmly. Rows give clone size only sometimes, using once, few, many, or a class for an expanded clone.

j_call	d_call	v_call	clone_size	cdr3_aa	cdr3_nt
TRBJ2-2	TRBD2	TRBV27	.	CASSLRTSPTGELFF	TGTGCCAGCAGTTTAAGGACTAGCCCCACCGGGGAGCTGTTTTTT
TRBJ2-7	TRBD1	TRBV30	.	CAWGTGRYEQYF	TGTGCCTGGGGGACAGGGCGGTACGAGCAGTACTTC
TRBJ2-3	.	TRBV2	.	CASRGPPTDTQYF	TGTGCCAGCAGGGGTCCCCCCACAGATACGCAGTATTTT
TRBJ2-3	.	TRBV28	once	CASSLGASSTDTQYF	TGTGCCAGCAGCCTTGGGGCCTCTAGCACAGATACGCAGTATTTT
TRBJ2-7	.	TRBV5-1	.	CASSHGEGGPFEQYF	TGCGCCAGCAGCCATGGGGAAGGGGGGCCGTTCGAGCAGTACTTC
TRBJ2-7	.	TRBV7-2	.	CASSPLDGGEQYF	TGTGCCAGCAGCCCTCTCGACGGGGGCGAGCAGTACTTC
TRBJ2-2	.	TRBV30	.	CAWTQGGELFF	TGTGCCTGGACCCAGGGCGGGGAGCTGTTTTTT
TRBJ1-2	.	TRBV7-9	.	CASSPATGVSLFYGYTF	TGTGCCAGCAGCCCCGCGACAGGAGTATCCCTATTCTATGGCTACACCTTC
TRBJ2-1	.	TRBV10-3	.	CAISDASTSYNEQFF	TGTGCCATCAGTGACGCCAGTACCTCCTACAATGAGCAGTTCTTC
TRBJ1-5	.	TRBV5-6	.	CASSIQSNQPQHF	TGTGCCAGCAGCATACAAAGCAATCAGCCCCAGCATTTT
TRBJ1-5	TRBD1	TRBV18	.	CASSAEVRGQKQNQPQHF	TGTGCCAGCTCAGCAGAGGTAAGGGGACAGAAACAGAATCAGCCCCAGCATTTT
TRBJ2-4	.	TRBV7-9	.	CASSLAGPTILAKNIQYF	TGTGCCAGCAGCTTAGCTGGGCCGACGATCTTAGCCAAAAACATTCAGTACTTC
TRBJ2-7	.	TRBV2	.	CASSDMLMRRYEQYF	TGTGCCAGCAGTGATATGTTGATGAGAAGGTACGAGCAGTACTTC
TRBJ2-1	.	TRBV27	.	CASSFLLAENNEQFF	TGTGCCAGCAGTTTTTTGCTAGCAGAGAACAATGAGCAGTTCTTC